Listed here is a single TCR beta chain. No antigen is known for it. CDR3 length: 15 residues. V lost 6 bases to trimming and J lost 7 bases, with 22 bases between them. Germline CDR1 and CDR2: SQVTM and ANQGSEA. These data belong to a study of T cell repertoires in cytomegalovirus infection. Study-level information: Public TCR beta signatures indicated both CMV infection and matching HLA type.

In TCRdb, the reads were re-called with MiXCR into one record per CDR3 protein. The sample shows some 300,000 distinct CDR3 sequences, roughly an eighth of them seen only once. General study points: HLA-C-restricted CMV-specific TCR beta clonotypes were dominant in the ex vivo response. Adding up the frequency of public TCR beta families identified people who carried CMV plus the relevant HLA.

Source material: PBMCs. This rearrangement joins TRBV29-1 to TRBJ2-1, with D possibly matching TRBD1 (6 bases). The TCR comes from a human donor in good health (CMV status not recorded). Some clones in this sample may be carry-over from other donors' samples. The CDR3 region has the DNA TGCAGCGTGGACATCTTGGGGACACCTGGGAATGAGCAGTTCTTC. Translating gives CSVDILGTPGNEQFF.